This entry features one TCR beta chain sequence. Its cognate antigen is unknown. TCRdb's copy holds only in-frame clones and misses some; the assay was immunoSEQ multiplex PCR. Of almost 750,000 clones in the sample, 72% were seen once. The study enrolled healthy HIV-negative adults without recent acute infections or vaccinations as donors. Nashville, Tennessee was home to all donors, who were Caucasian adults. Germline CDR1 is MDHEN and CDR2 is SYDVKM. The CDR3 totals 15 residues. Trimming took off 2 bases at V and 1 base at J, with 11 bases between the two ends. These data originate in a study of shared clonotypes between healthy human individuals. General study results and limits: Across subsets, estimated richness was generally greater for naive than for memory populations. Sharing of clonotypes among donors was expected to vary with sequencing depth.

The V call is TRBV28, the J call TRBJ1-2, with no clear D. The source material was memory CD4+ T cells sorted from blood. Regarding subset: CD45RA-negative fraction. This sequence was found in a woman aged 30 to 39 in good health. CDR3 region: CASSLGSADNYGYTF. In DNA form, the CDR3 reads TGTGCCAGCAGTTTAGGGTCAGCCGATAACTATGGCTACACCTTC.